This T cell receptor (beta chain) was captured by sequencing in a study of shared clonotypes between healthy human individuals. A note on this clone: Antigen: not known.

The study's findings and limits: Clonotype sharing across a few donors was observed for about 5.5% of naive CD4 clonotypes. All-four-donor shared clonotypes had higher generation probabilities than non-shared clonotypes did.

Method: immunoSEQ multiplex PCR; TCRdb's copy keeps in-frame clones and lacks some. The data hold 400,000 to 600,000 clones, with 90% to 97% observed a single time. The ends were cut back, 6 bases at V and 4 bases at J, with 17 bases in the middle. The CDR3 is 15 residues long. Germline V lookup: CDR1 MDHEN, CDR2 SYDVKM. The sequenced sample was naive CD4+ T cells sorted from blood. The subset is: CD45RA+ positively selected. The clonotype comes from a woman aged 25 to 39 in good health. The gene calls are TRBV28 and TRBJ2-3; a possible D gene is TRBD1 (6 bases). Written as DNA, the CDR3 is TGTGCCAGCAGGGCTTCCGGACAGATACCAGATACGCAGTATTTT. It specifies CASRASGQIPDTQYF.